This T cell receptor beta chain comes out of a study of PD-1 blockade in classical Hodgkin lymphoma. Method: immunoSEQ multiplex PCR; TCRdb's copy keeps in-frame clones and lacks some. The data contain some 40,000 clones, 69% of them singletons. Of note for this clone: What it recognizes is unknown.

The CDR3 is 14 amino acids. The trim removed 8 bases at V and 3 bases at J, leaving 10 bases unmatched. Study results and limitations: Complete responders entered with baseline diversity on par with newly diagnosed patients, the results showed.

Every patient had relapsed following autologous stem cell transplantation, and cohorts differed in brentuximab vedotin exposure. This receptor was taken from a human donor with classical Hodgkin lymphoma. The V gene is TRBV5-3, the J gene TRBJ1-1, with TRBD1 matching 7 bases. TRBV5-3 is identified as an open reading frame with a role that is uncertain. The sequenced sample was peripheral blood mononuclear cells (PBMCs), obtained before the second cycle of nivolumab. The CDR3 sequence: CASSNRGEYTEAFF. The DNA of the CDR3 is TGTGCCAGCAGCAACAGGGGCGAGTACACTGAAGCTTTCTTT.